This T cell receptor (beta chain) comes out of a study of blood T cell repertoires in COVID-19 (dated by TCRdb to 2018 to 2020). A note on the overall study: Samples covering the acute and convalescent phases of COVID-19 were provided by collaborators in the United States, Italy and Spain. The prospective study material was composed of cDNA or gDNA derived from T cells, B-cell-depleted T cells, or PBMCs. Subjects who had been exposed to COVID-19, were actively infected with it, or had recovered from it provided the deeply sampled blood TCRbeta repertoires that made up the dataset. The repertoires were made available in a free public database intended to serve as a resource for research on the immune response to SARS-CoV-2. Samples came from the ongoing ImmuneRACE study (first 160 participants) plus 1,254 subjects from 6 global collaborators. Nearly every sample came with metadata listing a de-identified subject ID, COVID-19 status, age in years and sex. Where available, HLA class I and class II types were taken from metadata supplied by the sample provider and were not determined by assay-based typing.

The paper as a whole reports these results and caveats: How much clinical and demographic metadata was included differed by source and by participant, and the metadata was provided uncurated.

From the cysteine up to the phenylalanine, the CDR3 has a length of 17 residues. Just the 51-base CDR3 DNA is kept, in frame starting at base 1. V trim: 0 bases; J trim: 1 base; unmatched bases: 7. Sequences SGHRS (CDR1) and YFSETQ (CDR2) are obtained from the germline V gene. In the case of this clone: What antigen it recognizes has not been identified. No quality values exist for individual bases; no much larger clone is one base distant.

Whole blood was collected in K2EDTA tubes by collaborating institutions according to the institutions' own protocols. Collaborator samples were shipped for TCRbeta analysis as frozen whole blood, isolated PBMCs, or DNA extracted from either sample type. TCRbeta CDR3 regions were amplified from genomic DNA using the immunoSEQ Assay, a bias-controlled multiplex PCR. Concerning the study's data processing: The number of nucleated cells in each sample was estimated by amplification of reference gene primers within the assay. To quantify the absolute abundance of each unique TCRbeta CDR3 rearrangement, sequence reads were collapsed and filtered. For each sample, productive Simpson clonality was calculated as the square root of Simpson's diversity index across productive rearrangements. TCRdb obtained this table from immuneACCESS and retained in-frame rearrangements with V and J assigned. These tables miss some clones; where compared with another copy, unresolved V genes account for less than half of the shortfall, and the remainder is unexplained. V and J calls and clone size come straight from that table; D and trimming were deduced from the DNA. Within this sample are some 94,000 clones, with about 89% of them counted one time only. Approximately 1% of the sample belongs to the ten largest clones.

The sequencing sample was made of peripheral blood. The TCR originated in a human donor in a cohort sampled during active COVID-19. The chain was built from TRBV5-1 and TRBJ2-1, with TRBD2 identical over 7 junction bases. The CDR3 region has the sequence CASSLVGGSLSYNEQFF. The DNA reads as follows: TGCGCCAGCAGCTTGGTCGGCGGGAGTCTATCCTACAATGAGCAGTTCTTC.